The source of this T cell receptor (beta chain) is a study of blood T cell repertoires in COVID-19. Study at large: Whether acute or convalescent, the COVID-19 samples came from the United States, Italy and Spain. In each case, the material was cDNA or gDNA derived from T cells, B-cell-depleted T cells, or PBMCs.

CDR3 length: 11 residues. CDR1 and CDR2 from the germline V gene are SQVTM and ANQGSEA. V was pared by 0 bases and J by 11 bases, with 10 bases between. Authors' processing steps: Amplification from reference gene primers served as the basis for estimated nucleated cell counts. Sequencing used immunoSEQ multiplex PCR; TCRdb keeps in-frame clones, though not all of them. V, J and clone size are taken as reported in that table, and D and trimming were inferred from the DNA itself. The sample lists about 50,000 clones; about 82% were seen once. The chain employs TRBV29-1 and TRBJ1-1; D not resolved. This TCR was recovered from a woman aged 60-75 years with acute or convalescent COVID-19. Sequenced material: peripheral blood. In nucleotides, the CDR3 is TGCAGCGTTGAAGATCCGGGAGCCGCTTTCTTT. Protein sequence: CSVEDPGAAFF.